The rows below give T cell receptor beta chains drawn from one sample of a study of CD8+ T cells in alopecia areata. Sequenced by immunoSEQ multiplex PCR; TCRdb stores in-frame clones only, minus some. The table lists about 120,000 clones, 50% to 75% of them singletons. Sequenced material: CD8+ T cells sorted from blood, taken at week 4, from a patient treated with tofacitinib. The receptor source for this set is a human donor with alopecia areata. Both conserved end residues are part of each CDR3. A D gene is named only where the DNA matches it firmly. A row's size may be missing; if present it is once, few, many or a size class.

TRBD2,TRBV4-2,TRBJ2-3,few,TGTGCCAGCAGCCAAGATCTAGCGGGGGGCACAGATACGCAGTATTTT,CASSQDLAGGTDTQYF
.,TRBV7-9,TRBJ2-7,.,TGTGCCAGCAGCTTAGTTGGGGGAGACTACGAGCAGTACTTC,CASSLVGGDYEQYF
.,TRBV2,TRBJ2-7,few,TGTGCCAGCTTCCTGAACACCTACGAGCAGTACTTC,CASFLNTYEQYF
.,TRBV9,TRBJ2-3,.,TGTGCCAGCAGCGTAGGAGCGGAGTACACAGATACGCAGTATTTT,CASSVGAEYTDTQYF
.,TRBV27,TRBJ2-1,.,TGTGCCAGCAGTTTAATGGGTGCCAATGAGCAGTTCTTC,CASSLMGANEQFF
.,TRBV30,TRBJ1-5,.,TGTGCCTGGAGCCACTACGGGGGGAAGGAAGGTCAGCCCCAGCATTTT,CAWSHYGGKEGQPQHF
.,TRBV2,TRBJ2-7,.,TGTGCCAGCAGTGACGGGGGCTCCTACGAGCAGTACTTC,CASSDGGSYEQYF
TRBD2,TRBV9,TRBJ2-7,.,TGTGCCAGCAGCGTAGTCCCTAGCGGGGTCTACGAGCAGTACTTC,CASSVVPSGVYEQYF
.,TRBV27,TRBJ2-7,.,TGTGCCAGCAGGGCGGGCAGCTACTACGAGCAGTACTTC,CASRAGSYYEQYF
TRBD1,TRBV30,TRBJ1-2,few,TGTGCCTGGAGTTCAGGACAGGGGAGCTATGGCTACACCTTC,CAWSSGQGSYGYTF
.,TRBV2,TRBJ2-3,few,TGTGCCAGCAGTGGATGGGGCAGGGGCGCAGATACGCAGTATTTT,CASSGWGRGADTQYF
TRBD2,TRBV27,TRBJ2-3,.,TGTGCCAGCAGTATAGGGACTAGCGGGGGGGCCCTCCCAGATACGCAGTATTTT,CASSIGTSGGALPDTQYF
TRBD1,TRBV4-3,TRBJ1-2,few,TGCGCCAGCAGCCCACAGGGGGCGAACTTCTATGGCTACACCTTC,CASSPQGANFYGYTF
.,TRBV29-1,TRBJ1-1,.,TGCAGCGCTGGGGCGGGGGTGAACACTGAAGCTTTCTTT,CSAGAGVNTEAFF
.,TRBV7-9,TRBJ2-5,.,TGTGCCAGCAGCCCTAAACCCCCTGTGAGTTCGGAGACCCAGTACTTC,CASSPKPPVSSETQYF
.,TRBV15,TRBJ1-1,.,TGTGCCACCAGCAGAGATCGAGTGACTGAAGCTTTCTTT,CATSRDRVTEAFF
.,TRBV19,TRBJ1-2,.,TGTGCCAGTAGTAACTGGGAGGAAGGTGACTATGGCTACACCTTC,CASSNWEEGDYGYTF
.,TRBV5-6,TRBJ1-2,.,TGTGCCAGCCGCCTTGGACCGAACTATGGCTACACCTTC,CASRLGPNYGYTF
TRBD1,TRBV29-1,TRBJ2-1,few,TGCAGCGTTGAGAACCGGGACAGGGGGCCGAATGAGCAGTTCTTC,CSVENRDRGPNEQFF
TRBD1,TRBV29-1,TRBJ1-2,few,TGCAGCGATTTGACAGGGCCAGGCTACACCTTC,CSDLTGPGYTF
TRBD1,TRBV6-6,TRBJ2-5,few,TGTGCCAGCCCCCCAGGGACAGGGTGGTTATACGGGACCCAGTACTTC,CASPPGTGWLYGTQYF
.,TRBV5-1,TRBJ2-7,.,TGCGCCAGCAGCTCGCTTTACGAGCAGTACTTC,CASSSLYEQYF
TRBD1,TRBV7-9,TRBJ2-1,.,TGTGCCAGCAGCTCCCGGGACAGGGGGTACAACGAGCAGTTCTTC,CASSSRDRGYNEQFF
TRBD2,TRBV27,TRBJ2-5,few,TGTGCCAGCAGTTTAACTAGCGGGGGTCAAGAGACCCAGTACTTC,CASSLTSGGQETQYF
.,TRBV27,TRBJ1-5,once,TGTGCCAGCAGTTTGGATCCTCAGGGATTCGGTCAGCCCCAGCATTTT,CASSLDPQGFGQPQHF
.,TRBV30,TRBJ2-7,.,TGTGCCTGGAGTTTAGCCCCGGACGAGCAGTACTTC,CAWSLAPDEQYF
.,TRBV30,TRBJ2-5,.,TGTGCCTGGAGTGTCGGAACGGGGGGCCTCCAAGAGACCCAGTACTTC,CAWSVGTGGLQETQYF
.,TRBV15,TRBJ2-5,few,TGTGCCACCAGCAGAGATCTCGGGGATAGCGGAGAGACCCAGTACTTC,CATSRDLGDSGETQYF
.,TRBV4-2,TRBJ2-5,few,TGTGCCAGCAGCCAAGATAGGCAGACAGCGGAGACCCAGTACTTC,CASSQDRQTAETQYF
TRBD1,TRBV5-4,TRBJ1-2,.,TGTGCCAGCAGCTCTGGACAGGGCTCCCGCTATGGCTACACCTTC,CASSSGQGSRYGYTF
TRBD1,TRBV29-1,TRBJ2-7,.,TGCAGCGTGCCCGGGACAGGGTCCTACGAGCAGTACTTC,CSVPGTGSYEQYF
TRBD1,TRBV29-1,TRBJ1-1,.,TGCAGTGGACTTGGGACAGCTAACACTGAAGCTTTCTTT,CSGLGTANTEAFF
TRBD1,TRBV29-1,TRBJ1-5,.,TGCAGCGTTGGTGACAGGGAAGGCCAGCCCCAGCATTTT,CSVGDREGQPQHF
TRBD2,TRBV29-1,TRBJ2-5,.,TGCAGCGTTACCACTAGCGGGGAAGTCACGTACCAAGAGACCCAGTACTTC,CSVTTSGEVTYQETQYF
.,TRBV7-9,TRBJ1-2,few,TGTGCCAGCAGCCTTGGGGGTGACTATGGCTACACCTTC,CASSLGGDYGYTF
TRBD2,TRBV29-1,TRBJ2-1,few,TGCAGCGTCGACCCTATAGCGGGGGGGGACTCCTACAATGAGCAGTTCTTC,CSVDPIAGGDSYNEQFF
TRBD1,TRBV9,TRBJ1-2,.,TGTGCCAGCAGCCCCCGACAGGGCTGGTATGGCTACACCTTC,CASSPRQGWYGYTF
.,TRBV20-1,TRBJ2-7,.,TGCAGTGCTAGACAGGGGTACGAGCAGTACTTC,CSARQGYEQYF
.,TRBV4-3,TRBJ2-3,.,TGCGCCAGCAGCCTCAGTGGGGATACGCAGTATTTT,CASSLSGDTQYF
TRBD2,TRBV5-4,TRBJ2-7,.,TGTGCCAGCAGCCCGGCCGGGACTACGGCCTACGAGCAGTACTTC,CASSPAGTTAYEQYF
TRBD1,TRBV7-9,TRBJ2-3,.,TGTGCCAGCAGCCCCCCTGGGACAGCGCTGGAGTATTTT,CASSPPGTALEYF
TRBD1,TRBV2,TRBJ2-3,.,TGTGCCAGCAGGATAAGGGACAGGGGGTATGGAGATACGCAGTATTTT,CASRIRDRGYGDTQYF
TRBD1,TRBV15,TRBJ2-3,few,TGTGCCACCAGCAGAGGGGACAGTAGCACAGATACGCAGTATTTT,CATSRGDSSTDTQYF
TRBD1,TRBV29-1,TRBJ1-2,few,TGCAGCGCCGGGACAGAGCATAAACCCCCCGGCTACACCTTC,CSAGTEHKPPGYTF
.,TRBV29-1,TRBJ2-1,.,TGCAGCGTTGAAACATTCGAGGGCAGCTCCTACAATGAGCAGTTCTTC,CSVETFEGSSYNEQFF
.,TRBV18,TRBJ2-5,.,TGTGCCAGCTCAGGAAATACAGCGTACCAAGAGACCCAGTACTTC,CASSGNTAYQETQYF
.,TRBV15,TRBJ2-1,few,TGTGCCACCAGCAGCCTTGAGGGCCATGAGCAGTTCTTC,CATSSLEGHEQFF
.,TRBV5-1,TRBJ1-1,.,TGCGCCAGCAGCTTGGAACGGCAGCCGAACACTGAAGCTTTCTTT,CASSLERQPNTEAFF
.,TRBV7-9,TRBJ2-1,.,TGTGCCAGCAGCACCGACAATGAGCAGTTCTTC,CASSTDNEQFF
TRBD1,TRBV29-1,TRBJ2-1,few,TGCAGCGTTGAAGATAGGGCCAGGGGGTACAATGAGCAGTTCTTC,CSVEDRARGYNEQFF
.,TRBV7-9,TRBJ2-3,.,TGTGCCAGCAGCTTAGAACTAGAAGATAGCACAGATACGCAGTATTTT,CASSLELEDSTDTQYF
.,TRBV29-1,TRBJ2-2,.,TGCAGCGGGTGCGGACCAATGAACACCGGGGAGCTGTTTTTT,CSGCGPMNTGELFF
TRBD1,TRBV27,TRBJ2-7,.,TGTGCCAGCAGTTTCAAGGCAGGGGGCTACGAGCAGTACTTC,CASSFKAGGYEQYF
.,TRBV27,TRBJ2-3,.,TGTGCCAGCAGTTTAGGAGGGGCCCAAAGTTCGCAGTATTTT,CASSLGGAQSSQYF
.,TRBV28,TRBJ2-3,once,TGTGCCAGCAGTATGAATACGCAGTATTTT,CASSMNTQYF
.,TRBV29-1,TRBJ2-5,.,TGCAGCGTTGGTAGGGGGTTGGAGCAAGAGACCCAGTACTTC,CSVGRGLEQETQYF
.,TRBV29-1,TRBJ1-1,.,TGCAGCCGCTATTCTGAAGCTTTCTTT,CSRYSEAFF
.,TRBV30,TRBJ2-7,.,TGTGCCTGCAGTTCGGGGGTGAATACCTACGAGCAGTACTTC,CACSSGVNTYEQYF
TRBD1,TRBV5-6,TRBJ2-2,.,TGTGCCAGCAGCTTGCAGGGGGCCGGTGCCGGGGAGCTGTTTTTT,CASSLQGAGAGELFF